This T cell receptor (beta chain) was observed in a study of blood T cells in healthy people across ages. CDR1 KGHDR and CDR2 SFDVKD come from the germline V gene. V lost 3 bases, J lost 10 bases, and 13 bases lay in between. The CDR3 has 13 residues. Combining a sample-barcoded 5' primer with a J-beta primer mix, a second PCR ran for roughly 6 to 11 cycles. Each cDNA molecule was tagged by a template-switch adaptor that had 12 random nucleotides. TCRdb reprocessed the 5' RACE reads with MiXCR, giving one entry per CDR3 protein. The data contain some 560,000 distinct CDR3 sequences, around a quarter of them singletons. This clonotype was observed a handful of times. This sample also belongs to another study, concerning T cells of mothers and their children.

This sequence originates from a boy younger than 10 in good health. The rearrangement joins TRBV24-1 to TRBJ2-3; D is unclear. Sequencing input: blood. The CDR3 protein is CATSDLAGGAQYF. The DNA of the CDR3 is TGTGCCACCAGTGATCTCGCAGGTGGTGCGCAGTATTTT.